The 3 T cell receptor beta chains listed next were all sequenced from one sample in a study of blood T cell repertoires in COVID-19. Some clones are missing from TCRdb's copy, which holds only in-frame ones; the method was immunoSEQ multiplex PCR. The sample includes under 90,000 clones, 75% to 85% seen only once; the top ten take approximately 40%. The sequencing sample was made of peripheral blood. The receptors were sampled from an elderly man with acute or convalescent COVID-19.

This clone was detected a few times. The rearrangement joins TRBV7-2 to TRBJ1-5; 7 bases agree with TRBD1. The trim removed 1 base at V and 5 bases at J, leaving 5 bases unmatched. CDR1 SGHTA and CDR2 FQGNSA come from the germline V gene. CDR3 length equals 15 residues. The CDR3 DNA follows: TGTGCCAGCAGCTTAGACAGGGGCCTTTATCAGCCCCAGCATTTT. This gives the protein CASSLDRGLYQPQHF.

The J gene is TRBJ1-1, the V gene TRBV27; 7 bases are shared with TRBD1. The CDR3 runs to 13 residues. J lost 4 bases, V lost 5 bases, and 4 bases had no gene match. Germline loops: CDR1 MNHEY, CDR2 SMNVEV (reference sequence). This CDR3 is CASSPTGSTEAFF. CDR3 sequence (DNA): TGTGCCAGCAGTCCGACAGGGAGCACTGAAGCTTTCTTT.

Only a few counts were recorded for this clone. This rearrangement joins TRBV18 to TRBJ1-1; no firm D call. The CDR3 sequence is 13 residues long. Deletions cut 6 bases from V and 4 bases from J, with 12 bases between. The germline gives CDR1 KGHSH, CDR2 LQKENI. The CDR3 reads CASSPVSGTEAFF. As DNA, the CDR3 is TGTGCCAGCTCCCCGGTGAGTGGCACTGAAGCTTTCTTT.